This TCR beta chain comes out of a study of blood T cell repertoires in COVID-19. Study background: COVID-19 samples collected from the United States, Italy and Spain covered acute and convalescent phases. T cells, B-cell-depleted T cells, or PBMCs provided the cDNA or gDNA that served as material.

Authors' data handling: Amplification of reference gene primers provided the estimated nucleated cell counts. Clones were read by immunoSEQ multiplex PCR, and TCRdb kept only the in-frame ones, dropping some. That table supplies the V and J calls and clone size; D and trimming were determined from the DNA. The data contain around 51,000 clones, over 75% of them singletons. The sequence came from a man in his 70s with acute or convalescent COVID-19. Sequencing input: peripheral blood.

The CDR3: CASSLTENTEAFF. Written as DNA, the CDR3 is TGTGCCAGCTCACTGACAGAGAACACTGAAGCTTTCTTT. The chain links TRBV18 to TRBJ1-1; possible D gene TRBD1, 5 bases. Germline CDR1 reads KGHSH; CDR2 reads LQKENI. The V and J ends lost 4 bases and 1 base respectively, with 7 bases between them. The CDR3 contains 13 residues.